The present T cell receptor beta chain was sequenced within a study of T cells in narcolepsy. Sequenced by immunoSEQ multiplex PCR; TCRdb stores in-frame clones only, minus some. This table holds around 34,000 clones, 60% to 85% found once. The V and J ends lost 3 bases and 4 bases respectively, with 18 bases between them. Looked up from germline, CDR1 is SNHLY and CDR2 is FYNNEI. CDR3 length: 16 residues. J is TRBJ1-2 and V is TRBV2; D unclear. The clonotype was recovered from a human donor in good health. The sample comprised memory (CD45RA-) CD4+ T cells from blood. The CDR3 sequence: CASSESDGSLPYGYTF. In nucleotides, the CDR3 is TGTGCCAGCAGTGAGTCCGACGGATCACTCCCCTATGGCTACACCTTC.